In its sample, the clone carrying this T cell receptor beta chain was seen once. Antigen specificity is unknown. The data were taken from a study of blood T cells in healthy people across ages. Study-wide points: While age rose, TCR beta diversity per million T cells dropped in a roughly linear way. Comparison with aged donors showed that long-lived donors had more naive CD4+ cells and higher diversity.

The second PCR ran roughly 6 to 11 cycles with a sample-barcoded 5' primer and J-beta primers. Using its own MiXCR run on the 5' RACE reads, TCRdb lists one record per CDR3 protein. This sample has about 1.7 million distinct CDR3 sequences, with 28% found just once. V was clipped by 0 bases and J by 6 bases; unmatched bases: 6. Per the germline V gene, CDR1 is DFQATT and CDR2 is SNEGSKA (reference sequence). CDR3 size: 14 residues. Sequencing input: blood. The gene calls are TRBV20-1 and TRBJ1-1; 8 nucleotides align to TRBD1. The origin of this receptor is a woman aged 30 to 39 in good health. The CDR3: CSARETGDDPEAFF. The CDR3 DNA reads as TGCAGTGCTAGAGAGACAGGGGATGATCCTGAAGCTTTCTTT.